The 8 T cell receptor beta chains reported below all come from one sample, sequenced in a study of blood T cell repertoires in COVID-19 (dated by TCRdb to 2018 to 2021). Library construction relied on the immunoSEQ multiplex PCR assay. The immuneACCESS repertoire file appears here via TCRdb, limited to in-frame rearrangements. These files lack a portion of the clones; in checked studies, under half of the deficit traces to unresolved V genes, and the cause of the others is not known. The sample table contains roughly 300,000 clones; only one count was recorded for approximately 80% of them. The ten biggest clones cover about 3.2% of the sample. The specimen sequenced was peripheral blood. The receptors originated from a woman aged 60-75 years with active or convalescent COVID-19.

The CDR3 loop reads CASSPLGGLDTGELFF. The CDR3 nucleotides are TGTGCCAGCAGCCCCCTCGGGGGGTTGGACACCGGGGAGCTGTTTTTT. This chain joins TRBV7-9 and TRBJ2-2, with 7 bases aligning to TRBD2. The length of the CDR3 is 16 residues. Unmatched junction bases numbered 9, after V lost 5 bases and J lost 3 bases. Germline V gene lookup returns CDR1 SEHNR and CDR2 FQNEAQ (reference sequence).

V and J are TRBV12-3 or TRBV12-4 and TRBJ1-2; TRBD1 matches at 9 bases. The V gene end was trimmed by 5 bases and the J gene end by 8 bases; junction bases not matched to a gene: 6. This CDR3 is 13 amino acids long. In DNA, the CDR3 is TGTGCCAGCAGTAAAAACAGGGGGCAGGGCTACACCTTC. Amino acid sequence: CASSKNRGQGYTF.

This chain joins TRBV27 and TRBJ1-4; 10 bases line up with TRBD1. The V segment lost 4 bases and the J segment 10 bases; nucleotides outside the gene matches: 6. In germline, CDR1 is MNHEY, CDR2 SMNVEV (reference sequence). The length of the CDR3 is 14 residues. CDR3 in amino acids: CASSSGQGFRKLFF. Here the CDR3 DNA reads TGTGCCAGCAGTTCGGGACAGGGGTTTCGAAAACTGTTTTTT. Based on the CDR3 plus reference TRBV27 and TRBJ1-4, the full variable domain is EAQVTQNPRYLITVTGKKLTVTCSQNMNHEYMSWYRQDPGLGLRQIYYSMNVEVTDKGDVPEGYKVSRKEKRNFPLILESPSPNQTSLYFCASSSGQGFRKLFFGSGTQLSVL.

The V gene is TRBV7-3, the J gene TRBJ2-3; 12 nucleotides match TRBD1. Germline assignment: CDR1 SGHTA and CDR2 FQGTGA. V shed 0 bases, J shed 5 bases, and the junction held 3 bases outside the gene matches. CDR3 length: 16 residues. The CDR3, as DNA: TGTGCCAGCAGCTTAACTAGGGACAGGGGGCAAGATACGCAGTATTTT. It specifies CASSLTRDRGQDTQYF.

This rearrangement joins TRBV5-1 to TRBJ2-3; weak D call: TRBD2 (6 bases). V shed 4 bases and J shed 2 bases, with 14 bases lying between them. The CDR3 length is 15 residues. CDR1 is SGHRS, CDR2 YFSETQ, per germline. DNA for the CDR3: TGCGCCAGCAGCCCGGCAGTGCGGGACACAGATACGCAGTATTTT. Protein product: CASSPAVRDTDTQYF.

V usage is TRBV6-5 and J usage is TRBJ1-3; maybe TRBD1 (5 bases). Trimming took 0 bases from V and 5 from J, leaving 11 bases between them. The length of the CDR3 is 15 residues. Per germline, CDR1 MNHEY and CDR2 SVGAGI. This CDR3 reads CASSYSKTDRNTIYF. Written as DNA, the CDR3 is TGTGCCAGCAGTTACTCGAAGACAGACCGAAACACCATATATTTT.

The J gene is TRBJ1-2, the V gene TRBV15; TRBD1 agrees at 9 bases. The V and J ends lost 2 bases and 4 bases, in that order; junction bases with no gene match: 11. Germline assignment: CDR1 LNHNV and CDR2 YYDKDF (reference sequence). This CDR3 has 17 residues. The CDR3: CATSRPSGTGLSYGYTF. DNA for the CDR3: TGTGCCACCAGCAGACCAAGTGGGACAGGGCTTAGCTATGGCTACACCTTC. The full variable domain, in which reference TRBV15 and TRBJ1-2 provide the parts outside the CDR3, is DAMVIQNPRYQVTQFGKPVTLSCSQTLNHNVMYWYQQKSSQAPKLLFHYYDKDFNNEADTPDNFQSRRPNTSFCFLDIRSPGLGDTAMYLCATSRPSGTGLSYGYTFGSGTRLTVV.

This clone was detected only once. The genes are TRBV7-8 and TRBJ2-1; 12 nucleotides agree with TRBD2. After removal of 4 bases from V and 5 bases from J, the junction contained 0 bases not matched to a gene. Germline CDR1 SGHVS, CDR2 FQNEAQ. The CDR3 covers 14 residues. DNA for the CDR3: TGTGCCAGCAGCTCTAGCGGGGGGGACAATGAGCAGTTCTTC. This sequence encodes CASSSSGGDNEQFF.